This T cell receptor (beta chain) appears in the sequencing data of a study of somatic mutations in cytotoxic T cells in rheumatoid arthritis. Study in general: It was right after diagnosis, before any treatment, that patient blood (just over 29 ml EDTA) was drawn. Several of the V beta antibody-stained T-cell populations were flow-sorted at nearly 100% purity; V beta1+ cells were among them and were sequenced for TCRB. Points from the study as a whole: Researchers did not know the antigen targets of the expanded CD8+ clones. The study found no significant difference in CD8+ T-cell clonality between rheumatoid arthritis patients and age-matched healthy controls.

Method: immunoSEQ multiplex PCR; TCRdb's copy keeps in-frame clones and lacks some. The table lists about 29,000 clones, around 90% of them singletons. In its sample, this clone was seen a few times. Its antigen is currently unknown. Trimming shortened V by 6 bases and J by 3 bases, and 11 bases separated the two germline ends. CDR1 and CDR2 from the germline V gene are MNHEY and SMNVEV (reference sequence). The CDR3 extends over 13 amino acids. This sequence was found in an adult with rheumatoid arthritis. The chain employs TRBV27 and TRBJ1-1; D remains ambiguous. Specimen: CD8+ T cells sorted from blood. CDR3 coding DNA: TGTGCCAGCAGACTCCAGGTTCACACTGAAGCTTTCTTT. Protein: CASRLQVHTEAFF.